A single sample is the source of the 3 T cell receptor beta chains below, sequenced in a study of blood T cell repertoires in COVID-19. Sequencing used immunoSEQ multiplex PCR; TCRdb keeps in-frame clones, though not all of them. The table includes roughly 220,000 clones, roughly four fifths detected once. The sequenced sample was PBMCs or T cells enriched from blood (not recorded which). The receptors were sampled from a man aged 35-49 years who had recovered from COVID-19.

V gene TRBV7-2 combines with J gene TRBJ1-1; tentatively, D is TRBD1 (6 bases). CDR1 is SGHTA and CDR2 is FQGNSA in the germline V gene. This CDR3 is built from 15 residues. The germline V and J ends were trimmed by 2 bases and 1 base, with 11 bases remaining between them. The CDR3 region is CASSLTGQQNTEAFF. The DNA for the CDR3 is TGTGCCAGCAGCTTAACCGGACAGCAGAACACTGAAGCTTTCTTT.

V usage is TRBV7-6 and J usage is TRBJ1-2; 8 bases are shared with TRBD1. The CDR3 is 13 residues long. The ends lost 3 bases at V and 5 bases at J; junction bases unmatched: 2. Germline lookup yields CDR1 SGHVS and CDR2 FNYEAQ. The CDR3 region has the DNA TGTGCCAGCAGCTTGGACAGGGTTTATGGCTACACCTTC. It translates to CASSLDRVYGYTF.

This sequence joins TRBV7-9 and TRBJ2-5; the match to TRBD2 covers 11 bases. Per germline, CDR1 SEHNR and CDR2 FQNEAQ (reference sequence). Losses at the gene ends were 4 bases for V and 2 bases for J; bases not matched to a gene: 6. The CDR3 is made up of 16 amino acids. CDR3 protein: CASSSPGLAVQETQYF. In nucleotides, the CDR3 is TGTGCCAGCAGCTCTCCGGGACTAGCGGTACAAGAGACCCAGTACTTC.